This entry describes one TCR beta chain. A TCRbeta library incorporating unique molecular identifiers was prepared. TCRdb independently ran MiXCR on the PCR reads; one entry per CDR3 protein. Among 490,000 or so distinct CDR3 sequences listed, roughly an eighth were seen once. The sample originates from a study of T-cell reconstitution after alpha-beta-depleted transplantation in children. The junction had 10 bases not matched to a gene; V was cut back by 5 bases and J by 8 bases. The CDR3 is 15 residues long. The starting material was PBMCs from the stem cell graft donor, obtained from the stem cell graft. The chain has TRBV12-3 or TRBV12-4 and TRBJ2-1; 9 bases match TRBD2. The receptor's source is a human donor who donated a stem cell graft to a child with combined immunodeficiency. CDR3 in amino acids: CASSPHSGRNDEQFF. The CDR3 DNA is TGTGCCAGCAGTCCCCATAGCGGGAGAAACGATGAGCAGTTCTTC.